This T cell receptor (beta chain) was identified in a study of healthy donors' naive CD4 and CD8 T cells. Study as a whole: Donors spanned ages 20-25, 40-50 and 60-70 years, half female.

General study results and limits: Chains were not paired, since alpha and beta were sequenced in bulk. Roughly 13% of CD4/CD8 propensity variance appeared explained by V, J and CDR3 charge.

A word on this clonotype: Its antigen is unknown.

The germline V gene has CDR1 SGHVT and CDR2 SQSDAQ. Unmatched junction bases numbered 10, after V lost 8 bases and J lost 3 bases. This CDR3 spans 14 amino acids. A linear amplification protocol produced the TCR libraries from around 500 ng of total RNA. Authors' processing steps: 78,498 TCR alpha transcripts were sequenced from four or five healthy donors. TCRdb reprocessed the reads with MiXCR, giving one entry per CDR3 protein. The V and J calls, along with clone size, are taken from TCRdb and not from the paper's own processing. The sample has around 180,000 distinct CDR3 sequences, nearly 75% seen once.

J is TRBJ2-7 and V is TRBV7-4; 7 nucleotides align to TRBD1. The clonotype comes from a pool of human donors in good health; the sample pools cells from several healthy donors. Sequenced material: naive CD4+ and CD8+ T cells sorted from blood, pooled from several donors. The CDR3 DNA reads TGTGCCAGCGCCGACAGGGAACAGTTCTACGAGCAGTACTTC. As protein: CASADREQFYEQYF.